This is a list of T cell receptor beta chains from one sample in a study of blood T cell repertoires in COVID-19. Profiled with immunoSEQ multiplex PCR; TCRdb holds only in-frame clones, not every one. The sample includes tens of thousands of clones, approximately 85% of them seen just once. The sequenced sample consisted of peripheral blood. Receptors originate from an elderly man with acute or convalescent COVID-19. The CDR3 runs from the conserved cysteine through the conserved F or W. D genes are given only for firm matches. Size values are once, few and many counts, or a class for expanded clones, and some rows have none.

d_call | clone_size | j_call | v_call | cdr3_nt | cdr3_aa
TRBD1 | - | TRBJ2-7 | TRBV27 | TGTGCCAGCAGTAGACAGGGGGCCTACGAGCAGTACTTC | CASSRQGAYEQYF
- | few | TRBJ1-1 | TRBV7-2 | TGTGCCAGCAGCAGCCGGGGCACTGAAGCTTTCTTT | CASSSRGTEAFF
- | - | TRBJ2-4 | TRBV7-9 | TGTGCCAGCAGCTTAGGGGCAGGGGAATGGGGCAAAAACATTCAGTACTTC | CASSLGAGEWGKNIQYF
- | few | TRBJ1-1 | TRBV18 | TGTGCCAGCTCATCCCCGACGGGCACTGAAGCTTTCTTT | CASSSPTGTEAFF
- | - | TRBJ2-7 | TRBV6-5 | TGTGCCAGCAGTTCCAGCGATCCCTACGAGCAGTACTTC | CASSSSDPYEQYF
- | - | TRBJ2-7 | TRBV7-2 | TGTGCCAGCAGCTCCCGAGTGGGGCAGGTCCCCTACGAGCAGTACTTC | CASSSRVGQVPYEQYF
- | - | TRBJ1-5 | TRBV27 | TGTGCCAGCAGTCCGGACATTCAACAGCCCCAGCATTTT | CASSPDIQQPQHF
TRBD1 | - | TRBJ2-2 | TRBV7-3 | TGTGCCAGCAGCCAAAGACAGGGCGGCACCGGGGAGCTGTTTTTT | CASSQRQGGTGELFF
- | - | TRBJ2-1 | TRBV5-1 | TGCGCCAGCAGCTTGGTTGGCCAGAACAATGAGCAGTTCTTC | CASSLVGQNNEQFF
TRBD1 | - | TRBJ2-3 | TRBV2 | TGTGCCAGCAGAGAGGGACAGTCGACAGATACGCAGTATTTT | CASREGQSTDTQYF
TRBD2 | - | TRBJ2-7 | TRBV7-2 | TGTGCCAGCAGCTCCGGACTAGCGGGGGGCGAGCAGTACTTC | CASSSGLAGGEQYF
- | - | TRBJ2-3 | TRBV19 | TGTGCCAGTAGTATAGTCTCTATACTAGCAACAGATACGCAGTATTTT | CASSIVSILATDTQYF
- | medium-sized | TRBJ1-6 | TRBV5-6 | TGTGCCAGCAGCTTGGCCGAGGCAGATAATTCACCCCTCCACTTT | CASSLAEADNSPLHF
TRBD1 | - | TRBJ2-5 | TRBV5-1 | TGCGCCAGCAGCACCAGGACAGGGGGCGCGGGGGAGACCCAGTACTTC | CASSTRTGGAGETQYF
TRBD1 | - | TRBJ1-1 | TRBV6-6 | TGTGCCAGCAGTTACCCCGGGACAGGGAAAACTGAAGCTTTCTTT | CASSYPGTGKTEAFF
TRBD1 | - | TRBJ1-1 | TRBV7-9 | TGTGCCAGCAGCGGACAGGGGATGAACACTGAAGCTTTCTTT | CASSGQGMNTEAFF
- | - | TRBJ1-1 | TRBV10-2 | TGCGCCAGCAGTGATGACTCTAGGAACACTGAAGCTTTCTTT | CASSDDSRNTEAFF
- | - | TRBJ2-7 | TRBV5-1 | TGCGCCAGCAGCTTGAATTTAGCCCTCTACGAGCAGTACTTC | CASSLNLALYEQYF
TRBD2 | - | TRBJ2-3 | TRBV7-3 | TGTGCCAGCAGCTCCCTGGGGGGGAACGCAGATACGCAGTATTTT | CASSSLGGNADTQYF
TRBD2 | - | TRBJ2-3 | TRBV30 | TGTGCCTGGAGTAGGGCTAGCGGGGGTCTCGGAGATACGCAGTATTTT | CAWSRASGGLGDTQYF
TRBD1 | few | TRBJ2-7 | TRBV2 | TGTGCCAGCTGTCCGGACAGGGTGTGGGAGCAGTACTTC | CASCPDRVWEQYF
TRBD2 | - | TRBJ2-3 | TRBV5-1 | TGCGCCAGCAGCATAGGGACTAGCGGGGGAGATACGCAGTATTTT | CASSIGTSGGDTQYF
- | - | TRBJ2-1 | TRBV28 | TGTGCCACCCTTACGATAGGGGCAAATGAGCAGTTCTTC | CATLTIGANEQFF
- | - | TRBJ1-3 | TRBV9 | TGTGCCAGCAGCGTAGACGGGCGCCCGGGAACTGGAAACACCATATATTTT | CASSVDGRPGTGNTIYF
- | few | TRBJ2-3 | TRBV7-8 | TGTGCCAGCAGCTCCCCCTCTAGCGCAGATACGCAGTATTTT | CASSSPSSADTQYF
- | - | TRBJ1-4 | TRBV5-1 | TGCGCCAGCAGCTTGTCAGGATACAAAAATGAAAAACTGTTTTTT | CASSLSGYKNEKLFF
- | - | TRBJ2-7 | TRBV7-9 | TGTGCCAGCAGCTTAAACAGTCGCAGTGGCGAGCAGTACTTC | CASSLNSRSGEQYF
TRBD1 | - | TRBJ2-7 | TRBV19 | TGTGCCAGTAGTATCCCGAACAGGGGTCTTCCCTCCTACGAGCAGTACTTC | CASSIPNRGLPSYEQYF
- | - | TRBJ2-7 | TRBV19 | TGTGCCAGTAGTTCCGCTGCCCTAGGATACGAGCAGTACTTC | CASSSAALGYEQYF
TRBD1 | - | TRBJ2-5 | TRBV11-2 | TGTGCCAGCAGCCGGGACAGGGACGAGACCCAGTACTTC | CASSRDRDETQYF
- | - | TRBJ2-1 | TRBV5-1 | TGCGCCAGCAGCGTTTCCAGCGGTAACAACAATGAGCAGTTCTTC | CASSVSSGNNNEQFF
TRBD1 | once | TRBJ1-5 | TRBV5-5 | TGTGCCAGCAGCTTCCAGGGGGATCAGCCCCAGCATTTT | CASSFQGDQPQHF
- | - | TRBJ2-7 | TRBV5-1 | TGCGCCAGCAGCTTGGAGGACGGACTCTTTACCTACGAGCAGTACTTC | CASSLEDGLFTYEQYF
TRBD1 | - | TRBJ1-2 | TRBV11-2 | TGTGCCAGCAGCTTGAACGGACAGGGGGTAGGGGGCTACACCTTC | CASSLNGQGVGGYTF
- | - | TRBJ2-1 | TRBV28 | TGTGCCAGCAACGCCCCGGGACAAGTATACAATGAGCAGTTCTTC | CASNAPGQVYNEQFF
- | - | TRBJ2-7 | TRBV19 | TGTGCCAGTAGTACACAGGGCTACGAGCAGTACTTC | CASSTQGYEQYF
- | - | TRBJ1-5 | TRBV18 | TGTGCCAGCTCACCAAGTCAACAGAGCAATCAGCCCCAGCATTTT | CASSPSQQSNQPQHF
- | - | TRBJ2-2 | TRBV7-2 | TGTGCCAGCAGCTCCCAGGCAGGGGCTGCAGGGATAACCGGGGAGCTGTTTTTT | CASSSQAGAAGITGELFF
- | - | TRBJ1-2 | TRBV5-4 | TGTGCCAGCAGCCTAGCGGGGGACCTCCCCTCTAACTATGGCTACACCTTC | CASSLAGDLPSNYGYTF
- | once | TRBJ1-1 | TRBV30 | TGTGCCTGTGGGGGGAGCACTGAAGCTTTCTTT | CACGGSTEAFF
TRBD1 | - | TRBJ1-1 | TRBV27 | TGTGCCAGCATACAGGGGTCGAGGACTGAAGCTTTCTTT | CASIQGSRTEAFF
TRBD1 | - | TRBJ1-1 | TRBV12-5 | TGTGCTAGTGGTCAAGGACAGGGTATCGAAGCTTTCTTT | CASGQGQGIEAFF
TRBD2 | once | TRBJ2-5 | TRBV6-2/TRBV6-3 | TGTGCCAGCAGCCTACTAGCGGGAGTCAGGGAGACCCAGTACTTC | CASSLLAGVRETQYF
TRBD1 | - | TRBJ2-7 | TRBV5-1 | TGCGCCAGCAGCTTGGTGGGGACAGGGGTCTCCTACGAGCAGTACTTC | CASSLVGTGVSYEQYF
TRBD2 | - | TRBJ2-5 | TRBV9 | TGTGCCAGCAGCGTAGCGGGGGGGCAGGGGACCCAGTACTTC | CASSVAGGQGTQYF
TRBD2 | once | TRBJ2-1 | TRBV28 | TGTGCCAGCAGGGGAGCGGGAAGGGATGAGCAGTTCTTC | CASRGAGRDEQFF
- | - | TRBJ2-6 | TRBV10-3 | TGTGCCATCAGCCTATTACCGTCGGACAGTCCCTCTGGGGCCAACGTCCTGACTTTC | CAISLLPSDSPSGANVLTF
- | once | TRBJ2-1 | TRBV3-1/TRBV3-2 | TGTGCCAGCAGGAATACTTGGGAGGCCGCTACCTACAATGAGCAGTTCTTC | CASRNTWEAATYNEQFF
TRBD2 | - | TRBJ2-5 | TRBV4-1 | TGCGCCAGCAGCCAAGCGGGGCGGGGGGGCCAAGAGACCCAGTACTTC | CASSQAGRGGQETQYF
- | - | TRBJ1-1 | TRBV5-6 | TGTGCCAGCAGCCGCAGGACAGAGCGTCGCGACACTGAAGCTTTCTTT | CASSRRTERRDTEAFF
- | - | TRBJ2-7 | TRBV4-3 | TGCGCCAGCAGCCGTATCGTCTCCTACGAGCAGTACTTC | CASSRIVSYEQYF
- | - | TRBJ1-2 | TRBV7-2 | TGTGCCAGCAGCCCCAGGACAGTCTTCGGCTATGGCTACACCTTC | CASSPRTVFGYGYTF